This T cell receptor beta chain emerged from a study of post-analysis software for immune sequencing data. The study's findings and limits: F measure clustering grouped samples strongly by preparation batch. With TRBV5-6, TRBV5-1 and TRBV20-1 included, about 5 TRBV segments were more frequent in patients than in controls. Normalized Chao1 diversity was significantly lower in multiple sclerosis patients than in controls.

Points on this clonotype: Antigen specificity is unknown. Its ends do not fully match the called genes, so a read error is possible.

The CDR3 runs to 12 residues. Germline V gene lookup returns CDR1 PRHDT and CDR2 FYEKMQ (reference sequence). Prepared libraries of TCR beta cDNA carried unique molecular identifiers. The authors obtained some 500,000 cDNA molecules from approximately 0.95 to 9.8 million T cells. TCRdb passed the PCR reads through MiXCR, listing each CDR3 protein once. The sample yields over 150,000 distinct CDR3 sequences, over 25% seen once. This sequence was found in a girl aged 10 to 17 with multiple sclerosis. The sample was blood. The chain is built from TRBV13 and TRBJ1-5; D remains ambiguous. The CDR3 region is CASSLGIGPQHF. For the CDR3, the DNA is TGTGCCAGCAGCCTAGGGATCGGGCCCCAGCATTTT.